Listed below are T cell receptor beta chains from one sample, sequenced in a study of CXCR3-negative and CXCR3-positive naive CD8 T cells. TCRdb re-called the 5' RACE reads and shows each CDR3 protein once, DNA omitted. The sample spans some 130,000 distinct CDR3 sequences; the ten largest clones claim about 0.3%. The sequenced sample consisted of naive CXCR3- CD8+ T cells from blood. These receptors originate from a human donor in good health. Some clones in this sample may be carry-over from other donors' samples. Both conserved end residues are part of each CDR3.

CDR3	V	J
CATSLDRSKNIQYF	TRBV15	TRBJ2-4
CATSTTNQPQHF	TRBV15	TRBJ1-5
CASSRRGSSYEQYF	TRBV27	TRBJ2-7
CASSQGGLADDEQFF	TRBV3-1	TRBJ2-1
CSARDEGSGSLYEQYF	TRBV20-1	TRBJ2-7
CATSRGGGNTDTQYF	TRBV15	TRBJ2-3
CASTLSGYEQYF	TRBV6-2/TRBV6-3	TRBJ2-7
CASSSGRAPGQFF	TRBV27	TRBJ2-1
CASSQTNTEAFF	TRBV4-1	TRBJ1-1
CAGSLGGGLTYEQYF	TRBV12-3/TRBV12-4	TRBJ2-7
CSAHTGEKLFF	TRBV20-1	TRBJ1-4
CASSSRGVTGELFF	TRBV27	TRBJ2-2
CASSFGGARYNEQFF	TRBV27	TRBJ2-1
CASSPTDNTPGGYTF	TRBV18	TRBJ1-2
CATSRAASGAYEQYF	TRBV15	TRBJ2-7
CATEERRTGGFETQYF	TRBV15	TRBJ2-5
CASSYSDTYNEQFF	TRBV6-5	TRBJ2-1